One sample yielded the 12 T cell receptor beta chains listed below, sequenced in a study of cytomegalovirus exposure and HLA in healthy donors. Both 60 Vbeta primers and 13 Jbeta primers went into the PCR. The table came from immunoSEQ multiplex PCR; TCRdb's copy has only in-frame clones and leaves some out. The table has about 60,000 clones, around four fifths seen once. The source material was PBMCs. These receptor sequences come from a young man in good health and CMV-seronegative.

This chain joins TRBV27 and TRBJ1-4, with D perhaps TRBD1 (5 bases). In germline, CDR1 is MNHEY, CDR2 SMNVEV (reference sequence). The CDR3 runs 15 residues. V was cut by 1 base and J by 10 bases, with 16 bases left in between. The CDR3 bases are TGTGCCAGCAGTTTATGGGGCGGCGGTTCGGCAAAACTGTTTTTT. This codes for CASSLWGGGSAKLFF.

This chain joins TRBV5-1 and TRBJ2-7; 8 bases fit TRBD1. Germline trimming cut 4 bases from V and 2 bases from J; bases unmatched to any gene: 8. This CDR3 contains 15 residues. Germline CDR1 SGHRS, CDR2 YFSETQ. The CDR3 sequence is CASSPDRGSPYEQYF. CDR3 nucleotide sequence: TGCGCCAGCAGCCCCGACAGGGGTTCCCCCTACGAGCAGTACTTC.

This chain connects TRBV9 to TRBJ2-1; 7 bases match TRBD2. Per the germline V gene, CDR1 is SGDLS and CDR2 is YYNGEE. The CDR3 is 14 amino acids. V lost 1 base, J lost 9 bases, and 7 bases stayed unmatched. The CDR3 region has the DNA TGTGCCAGCAGCGTAACGGGGGGTGAGGTTGAGCAGTTCTTC. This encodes CASSVTGGEVEQFF.

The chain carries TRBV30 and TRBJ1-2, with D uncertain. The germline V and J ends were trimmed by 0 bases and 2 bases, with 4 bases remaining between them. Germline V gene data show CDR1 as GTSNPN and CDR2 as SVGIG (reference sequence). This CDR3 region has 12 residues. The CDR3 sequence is CAWSVLNYGYTF. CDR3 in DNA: TGTGCCTGGAGTGTTCTAAACTATGGCTACACCTTC.

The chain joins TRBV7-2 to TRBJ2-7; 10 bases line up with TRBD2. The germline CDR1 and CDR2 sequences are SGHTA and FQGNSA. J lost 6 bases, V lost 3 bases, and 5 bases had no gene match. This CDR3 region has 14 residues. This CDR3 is CASSLSGGAFEQYF. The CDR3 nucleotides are TGTGCCAGCAGCTTGAGCGGGGGGGCCTTCGAGCAGTACTTC.

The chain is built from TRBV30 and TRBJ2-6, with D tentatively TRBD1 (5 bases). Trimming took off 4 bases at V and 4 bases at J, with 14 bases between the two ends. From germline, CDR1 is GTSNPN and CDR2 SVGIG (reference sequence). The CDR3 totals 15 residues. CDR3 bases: TGTGCCTGGAAACGAAGGGGCCCGGGGGCCAACGTCCTGACTTTC. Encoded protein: CAWKRRGPGANVLTF.

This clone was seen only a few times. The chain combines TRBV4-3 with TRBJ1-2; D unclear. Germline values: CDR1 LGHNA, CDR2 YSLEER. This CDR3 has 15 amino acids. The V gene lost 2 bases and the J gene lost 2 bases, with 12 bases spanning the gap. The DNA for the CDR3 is TGCGCCAGCAGCCAATCTGGCGGGAGGAACTATGGCTACACCTTC. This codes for CASSQSGGRNYGYTF.

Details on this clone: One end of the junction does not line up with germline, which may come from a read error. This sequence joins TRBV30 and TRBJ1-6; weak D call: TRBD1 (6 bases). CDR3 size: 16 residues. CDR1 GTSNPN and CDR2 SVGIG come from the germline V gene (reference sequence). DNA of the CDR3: TGTGCCTGGGGTGTATACAGGGCCGCCTATAATTCACCCCTCCACTTT. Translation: CAWGVYRAAYNSPLHF.

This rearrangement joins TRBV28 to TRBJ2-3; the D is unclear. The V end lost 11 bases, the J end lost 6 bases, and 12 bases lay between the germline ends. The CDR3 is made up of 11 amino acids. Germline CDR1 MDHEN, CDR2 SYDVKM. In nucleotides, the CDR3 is TGTGCCGTCGCTGAGCCGGATACGCAGTATTTT. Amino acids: CAVAEPDTQYF. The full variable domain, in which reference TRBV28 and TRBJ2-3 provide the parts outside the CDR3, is DVKVTQSSRYLVKRTGEKVFLECVQDMDHENMFWYRQDPGLGLRLIYFSYDVKMKEKGDIPEGYSVSREKKERFSLILESASTNQTSMYLCAVAEPDTQYFGPGTRLTVL.

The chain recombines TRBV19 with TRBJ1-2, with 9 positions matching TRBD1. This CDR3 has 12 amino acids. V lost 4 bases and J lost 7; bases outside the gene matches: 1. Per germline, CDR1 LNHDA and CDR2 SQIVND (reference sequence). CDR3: CASSTTGGGYTF. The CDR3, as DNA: TGTGCCAGTAGTACGACAGGGGGTGGCTACACCTTC.

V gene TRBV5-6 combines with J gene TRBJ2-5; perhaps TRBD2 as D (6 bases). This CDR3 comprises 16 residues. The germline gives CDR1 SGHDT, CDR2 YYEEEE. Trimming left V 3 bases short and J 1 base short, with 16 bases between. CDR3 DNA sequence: TGTGCCAGCAGCTGGGGGGTTGGGTCAGCCCAAGAGACCCAGTACTTC. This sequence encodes CASSWGVGSAQETQYF.

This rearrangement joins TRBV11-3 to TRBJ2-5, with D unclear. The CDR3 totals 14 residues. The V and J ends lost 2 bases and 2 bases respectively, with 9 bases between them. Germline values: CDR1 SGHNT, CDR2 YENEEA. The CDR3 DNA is TGTGCCAGCAGCTTAACACAAACACAAGAGACCCAGTACTTC. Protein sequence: CASSLTQTQETQYF.